These 7 T cell receptor beta chains originate from one sample sequenced in a study of cytomegalovirus exposure and HLA in healthy donors. With 60 Vbeta and 13 Jbeta primers, the PCR was carried out. The table came from immunoSEQ multiplex PCR; TCRdb's copy has only in-frame clones and leaves some out. The table has over 200,000 clones, over 60% seen once; the top ten hold roughly 1.9%. Sequences were obtained from PBMCs. These receptors were collected from a male donor in good health and CMV-seronegative.

This chain uses TRBV7-8 with TRBJ1-4; tentative D call: TRBD1 (5 bases). V was shortened by 2 bases and J by 7 bases, with 17 bases between the two germline ends. From germline, CDR1 is SGHVS and CDR2 FQNEAQ. The CDR3 is 16 residues long. This CDR3 is CASSLIMGGIGEKLFF. DNA for the CDR3: TGTGCCAGCAGCTTAATAATGGGGGGTATTGGTGAAAAACTGTTTTTT.

The gene calls are TRBV7-8 and TRBJ1-4; the match to TRBD1 covers 8 bases. The CDR3 runs 12 residues. CDR1 is SGHVS, CDR2 FQNEAQ, per germline. V dropped 3 bases and J dropped 15; count of bases not matched to a gene: 6. CDR3 protein: CASSFTGGKMFF. The CDR3 DNA follows: TGTGCCAGCAGCTTTACAGGGGGAAAGATGTTTTTT.

This clone was counted a few times. The chain uses TRBV16 and TRBJ1-1; D unresolved. Trimming took off 1 base at V and 6 bases at J, with 15 bases between the two ends. Germline V gene sequence: CDR1 KGHSY, CDR2 FQNENV. The CDR3 is made up of 15 amino acids. CDR3 bases: TGTGCCAGCAGCCAATTAGGGTCGAGAGGGTCTGAAGCTTTCTTT. This sequence encodes CASSQLGSRGSEAFF.

The chain combines TRBV5-6 with TRBJ2-5, with 7 bases lining up with TRBD2. The DNA matches TRBJ2-7 better at its end, which makes the J call doubtful. CDR1 is SGHDT and CDR2 is YYEEEE in the germline V gene. The length of the CDR3 is 15 residues. CDR3 sequence reads: CASSFRGGNTYEQYF. CDR3 nucleotide sequence: TGTGCCAGCAGCTTCCGCGGGGGAAATACCTACGAGCAGTACTTC.

V is TRBV29-1 and J is TRBJ1-2; 10 positions match TRBD1. Germline assignment: CDR1 SQVTM and CDR2 ANQGSEA. The junction had 9 bases not matched to a gene; V was cut back by 7 bases and J by 4 bases. The CDR3 has 14 amino acids. The CDR3: CSASGTGAGYGYTF. CDR3 in DNA: TGCAGCGCATCCGGGACAGGGGCTGGCTATGGCTACACCTTC.

This chain joins TRBV27 and TRBJ2-2; no clear D. The CDR3 consists of 13 residues. In germline, CDR1 is MNHEY, CDR2 SMNVEV (reference sequence). The ends were cut back, 4 bases at V and 7 bases at J, with 10 bases in the middle. The CDR3 sequence is CASSSFRGGELFF. CDR3 coding DNA: TGTGCCAGCAGTTCATTCCGAGGCGGGGAGCTGTTTTTT.

The gene calls are TRBV29-1 and TRBJ2-7, with 9 bases that match TRBD1. The CDR3 consists of 13 residues. Germline CDR1 reads SQVTM; CDR2 reads ANQGSEA. With V trimmed by 3 bases and J by 3 bases, 3 bases remained unmatched. The DNA for the CDR3 is TGCAGCGTTGAGGACAGGGGAGACTACGAGCAGTACTTC. It encodes CSVEDRGDYEQYF.